This TCR beta chain came from a study of blood T cell repertoires in COVID-19. Study-level information: Samples taken during acute and convalescent COVID-19 were collected in the United States, Italy and Spain. PBMCs, B-cell-depleted T cells, or T cells provided the cDNA or gDNA that made up the material.

In the authors' methods: Reference gene primers were amplified, and this amplification served to estimate nucleated cell counts. Measured with immunoSEQ multiplex PCR; TCRdb has only the in-frame clones, and not every one. The V and J calls and clone size were taken over from that table, and D and trimming were inferred from the DNA. The table has hundreds of thousands of clones, under 90% seen once; the top ten hold approximately 6%. Germline V CDR1 and CDR2: LNHDA, SQIVND (reference sequence). V lost 5 bases and J lost 6; bases outside the gene matches: 7. The CDR3 runs to 16 residues. Only one count was recorded for this clone.

This clonotype was sampled from a man older than 75 with acute or convalescent COVID-19. This sequence joins TRBV19 and TRBJ2-1; 13 bases line up with TRBD2. The sequenced sample consisted of peripheral blood. The CDR3 here is CASSPLTSGRSNEQFF. CDR3 DNA sequence: TGTGCCAGTAGTCCTCTGACTAGCGGGAGGTCCAATGAGCAGTTCTTC. Full variable domain (remainder filled in from reference TRBV19 and TRBJ2-1): DGGITQSPKYLFRKEGQNVTLSCEQNLNHDAMYWYRQDPGQGLRLIYYSQIVNDFQKGDIAEGYSVSREKKESFPLTVTSAQKNPTAFYLCASSPLTSGRSNEQFFGPGTRLTVL.